This T cell receptor beta chain was recorded in a study of T cells after posttransplantation cyclophosphamide. Study-level results: Blood and skin or GI T cell repertoires showed limited TRB overlap.

This clone is deemed medium-sized. Its specificity is not known. A marrow graft followed busulfan-fludarabine conditioning, with cyclophosphamide on days +3 and +4. Profiled with immunoSEQ multiplex PCR; TCRdb holds only in-frame clones, not every one. This sample comprises 9,500 to 13,000 clones, none seen once only. The CDR3 has 13 residues. V lost 4 bases and J lost 2, with 6 bases in between. Germline CDR1 SNHLY, CDR2 FYNNEI. The material was PBMCs, obtained after allogeneic stem cell transplant with posttransplant cyclophosphamide. This chain joins TRBV2 and TRBJ2-1, with a tentative D call TRBD2 (6 bases). The receptor was isolated from a female patient between 40 and 55 years old who received an allogeneic stem cell transplant from a related donor, was CMV-positive, and had no GVHD. Some T cells may have originated in the graft donor. The CDR3 protein is CASSGGTYNEQFF. The CDR3 DNA reads TGTGCCAGCAGTGGCGGGACCTACAATGAGCAGTTCTTC.